A single T cell receptor beta chain is shown here with its context. What it recognizes is unknown. This may be a read error: a much more frequent sequence differs by one nucleotide. TCRdb analysed the 5' RACE reads with MiXCR anew, one entry per CDR3 protein. Counted here are about 4,000 distinct CDR3 sequences, roughly 4.3% occurring once; the ten biggest clones make up roughly 46%. These data are taken from a study of spatial heterogeneity in lung cancer. V gave up 5 bases and J gave up 5 bases, with 24 bases separating them. Germline loops: CDR1 SGHVS, CDR2 FNYEAQ. The CDR3 is 17 residues long. Time point reported: sample taken at primary tumor resection. Study conclusions and caveats: Tumor mutation counts were tracked by expanded intratumoral alpha and beta TCR counts.

The V and J genes are TRBV7-6 and TRBJ1-2; D unresolved. The receptor's source is a male donor with early-stage non-small cell lung cancer. The starting material was lung tumor tissue, obtained at surgery. CDR3 DNA: TGTGCCAGCAGCCCCAGGCCAGACCTCGGGCTCTATTATGGCTACACCTTC. It specifies CASSPRPDLGLYYGYTF.